One sample yielded the 14 T cell receptor beta chains listed below, sequenced in a study of control samples from healthy donors and cancer patients. Sequenced by immunoSEQ multiplex PCR; TCRdb stores in-frame clones only, minus some. The sample includes roughly 150,000 clones, under 90% seen only once; the top ten take about 4.9%. The sample was blood. These receptor sequences come from a man in his thirties or forties in good health.

This clone was counted once. CDR3: CAWSVRWTDYYEQYF. The CDR3 nucleotides are TGTGCCTGGAGTGTACGTTGGACAGATTACTACGAGCAGTACTTC. The chain couples TRBV30 to TRBJ2-7; possible D gene TRBD1, 6 bases. Trimming stripped 0 bases from V and 3 bases from J, with 15 bases between. The CDR3 loop spans 15 amino acids. Germline CDR1 is GTSNPN and CDR2 is SVGIG (reference sequence). The variable domain in full, with the rest retrieved from reference TRBV30 and TRBJ2-7, is SQTIHQWPATLVQPVGSPLSLECTVEGTSNPNLYWYRQAAGRGLQLLFYSVGIGQISSEVPQNLSASRPQDRQFILSSKKLLLSDSGFYLCAWSVRWTDYYEQYFGPGTRLTVT.

The V gene is TRBV7-9, the J gene TRBJ1-5; no clear D gene. The CDR3 is made up of 14 amino acids. With 0 bases removed from V and 2 bases from J, the gap between germline ends came to 5 bases. Germline assignment: CDR1 SEHNR and CDR2 FQNEAQ (reference sequence). This chain's CDR3 is CASSLAGGNQPQHF. As DNA, the CDR3 is TGTGCCAGCAGCTTAGCAGGCGGCAATCAGCCCCAGCATTTT. Using reference TRBV7-9 and TRBJ1-5 for the parts outside the CDR3, the full variable domain is DTGVSQNPRHKITKRGQNVTFRCDPISEHNRLYWYRQTLGQGPEFLTYFQNEAQLEKSRLLSDRFSAERPKGSFSTLEIQRTEQGDSAMYLCASSLAGGNQPQHFGDGTRLSIL.

This clone occurred once. CDR3 DNA sequence: TGCGCCAGCAGCGGAGGCGGGACAGAAAAGCAGTACTTC. Translating gives CASSGGGTEKQYF. The V gene is TRBV5-1, the J gene TRBJ2-7; TRBD1 might be the D (7 bases). V lost 4 bases and J lost 8, with 16 bases in between. From germline, CDR1 is SGHRS and CDR2 YFSETQ. The CDR3 extends over 13 amino acids.

This chain connects TRBV9 to TRBJ2-3; tentative D call: TRBD2 (6 bases). Germline V lookup: CDR1 SGDLS, CDR2 YYNGEE. Between the trimmed V and J ends, which lost 0 bases and 1 base, there was a span of 12 bases. The CDR3 is 16 residues long. The CDR3 DNA reads TGTGCCAGCAGCGTAGCTCTAACGGGGGGCACAGATACGCAGTATTTT. Translating it yields CASSVALTGGTDTQYF.

The gene calls are TRBV25-1 and TRBJ2-2; 15 bases are a match to TRBD2. Germline loops: CDR1 MGHDK, CDR2 SYGVNS. This CDR3 has 18 residues. The ends lost 5 bases at V and 5 bases at J; junction bases unmatched: 9. CDR3 DNA sequence: TGTGCCAGCAGTCCCGGACTAGCGGGAGGGCCGGGGACCGGGGAGCTGTTTTTT. Amino acid sequence: CASSPGLAGGPGTGELFF. Using reference TRBV25-1 and TRBJ2-2 for the parts outside the CDR3, the full variable domain is EADIYQTPRYLVIGTGKKITLECSQTMGHDKMYWYQQDPGMELHLIHYSYGVNSTEKGDLSSESTVSRIRTEHFPLTLESARPSHTSQYLCASSPGLAGGPGTGELFFGEGSRLTVL.

The chain joins TRBV5-1 to TRBJ2-5; tentatively, D is TRBD2 (6 bases). Germline V CDR1 and CDR2: SGHRS, YFSETQ. This CDR3 is built from 12 residues. Trimming removed 4 bases from V and 14 bases from J, with 18 bases in between. Written as DNA, the CDR3 is TGCGCCAGCAGCGCCCCGGGACTGATCCTTTACTTC. Its translation: CASSAPGLILYF.

There are a few counts of this clone. J is TRBJ1-2 and V is TRBV6-2 or TRBV6-3; D is unclear. V was clipped by 0 bases and J by 2 bases, with 4 bases between them. Germline V lookup: CDR1 MNHEY, CDR2 SVGEGT. The CDR3 is made up of 13 amino acids. DNA for the CDR3: TGTGCCAGCAGTTACTCGGACAACTATGGCTACACCTTC. The encoded protein is CASSYSDNYGYTF.

This clone came up a few times. The chain joins TRBV19 to TRBJ1-5, with D hard to call. The germline CDR1 and CDR2 sequences are LNHDA and SQIVND (reference sequence). The V end lost 3 bases, the J end lost 0 bases, and 6 bases lay between the germline ends. This CDR3 has 14 amino acids. CDR3 nucleotides: TGTGCCAGTAGTATTCAGTTTAGCAATCAGCCCCAGCATTTT. It is translated as CASSIQFSNQPQHF.

The genes are TRBV19 and TRBJ2-7, with TRBD1 matching 9 bases. The junction had 6 bases not matched to a gene; V was cut back by 6 bases and J by 6 bases. Germline lookup yields CDR1 LNHDA and CDR2 SQIVND (reference sequence). This CDR3 is built from 13 residues. The CDR3 sequence is CASSWDRAGEQYF. CDR3 nucleotides: TGTGCCAGTAGCTGGGACAGGGCAGGCGAGCAGTACTTC.

The CDR3 loop is CASSFRETDRETQYF. CDR3 in DNA: TGTGCCAGCAGCTTCCGGGAAACAGATCGGGAGACCCAGTACTTC. This chain joins TRBV5-4 and TRBJ2-5; D is possibly TRBD2 (5 bases). The V end lost 2 bases, the J end lost 5 bases, and 16 bases lay between the germline ends. Germline V gene lookup returns CDR1 SGHNT and CDR2 YYREEE (reference sequence). The CDR3 has 15 residues.

This clone was counted once. This sequence joins TRBV7-3 and TRBJ2-7; TRBD1 matches at 7 bases. Trimming cost V 5 bases and J 2 bases; bases outside gene matches: 9. Germline assignment: CDR1 SGHTA and CDR2 FQGTGA. This CDR3 contains 15 residues. Here the CDR3 DNA reads TGTGCCAGCAGCCCCTCCGGGACAGACACCTACGAGCAGTACTTC. Its translation: CASSPSGTDTYEQYF.

The genes are TRBV30 and TRBJ2-7, with TRBD1 matching 9 bases. Per the germline V gene, CDR1 is GTSNPN and CDR2 is SVGIG (reference sequence). The CDR3 covers 17 residues. V dropped 2 bases and J dropped 0; count of bases not matched to a gene: 11. DNA for the CDR3: TGTGCCTGGAGTAGGGACAGGGATATACAATTCTCCTACGAGCAGTACTTC. It yields the protein CAWSRDRDIQFSYEQYF.

This clone came up once. This chain uses TRBV7-9 with TRBJ2-2; 7 nucleotides line up with TRBD1. Germline V CDR1 and CDR2: SEHNR, FQNEAQ (reference sequence). The CDR3 length is 15 residues. The V segment lost 5 bases and the J segment 4 bases; nucleotides outside the gene matches: 7. The CDR3: CASSARGQPTGELFF. The CDR3 DNA sequence: TGTGCCAGCAGCGCCAGGGGACAGCCCACCGGGGAGCTGTTTTTT.

The chain uses TRBV4-1 and TRBJ1-4, with 9 bases identical to TRBD1. Germline V gene sequence: CDR1 MGHRA, CDR2 YSYEKL. Unmatched junction bases numbered 10, after V lost 0 bases and J lost 8 bases. The CDR3 length is 17 residues. The CDR3 loop reads CASSQDLSATGGEKLFF. The CDR3 nucleotides are TGCGCCAGCAGCCAAGATCTTTCCGCGACAGGGGGGGAAAAACTGTTTTTT.